This T cell receptor (beta chain) appears in the sequencing data of a study of blood T cell repertoires in COVID-19. In the study overall: Spain, Italy and the United States supplied samples that represented acute and convalescent COVID-19.

Trimming left V 2 bases short and J 3 bases short, with 17 bases between. This CDR3 has 15 amino acids. Per germline, CDR1 GTSNPN and CDR2 SVGIG (reference sequence). Clones were read by immunoSEQ multiplex PCR, and TCRdb kept only the in-frame ones, dropping some. The table has roughly 150,000 clones, roughly nine tenths seen once. This clonotype was obtained from a human donor in a cohort sampled during active COVID-19. This chain links TRBV30 with TRBJ2-7; D possibly corresponds to TRBD1 (5 bases). Sequencing was done on a sample of peripheral blood. CDR3 sequence: CAWSPDSVGSYEQYF. CDR3 nucleotides: TGTGCCTGGAGTCCCGACAGTGTCGGAAGCTACGAGCAGTACTTC. Supplemented by reference TRBV30 and TRBJ2-7, the full variable domain reads SQTIHQWPATLVQPVGSPLSLECTVEGTSNPNLYWYRQAAGRGLQLLFYSVGIGQISSEVPQNLSASRPQDRQFILSSKKLLLSDSGFYLCAWSPDSVGSYEQYFGPGTRLTVT.